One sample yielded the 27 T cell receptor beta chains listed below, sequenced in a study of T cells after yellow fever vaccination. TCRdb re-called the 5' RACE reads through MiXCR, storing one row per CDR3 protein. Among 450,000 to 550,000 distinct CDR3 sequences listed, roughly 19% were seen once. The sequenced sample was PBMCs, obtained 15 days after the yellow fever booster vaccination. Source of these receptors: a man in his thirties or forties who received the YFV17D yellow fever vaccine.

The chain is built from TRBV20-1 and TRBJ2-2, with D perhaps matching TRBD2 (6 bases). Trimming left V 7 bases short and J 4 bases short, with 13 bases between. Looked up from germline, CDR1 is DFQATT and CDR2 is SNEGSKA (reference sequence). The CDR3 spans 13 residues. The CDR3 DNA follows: TGCAGTGGGTGGGCGGGACCCACCGGGGAGCTGTTTTTT. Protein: CSGWAGPTGELFF.

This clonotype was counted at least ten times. The CDR3 DNA is TGTGCCAGCAGTGAAGAGGGACACATTGACAGGAGCAGGGAGCTGTTTTTT. This gives the protein CASSEEGHIDRSRELFF. V is TRBV2 and J is TRBJ2-2, with D perhaps TRBD1 (6 bases). Between the trimmed V and J ends, which lost 1 base and 9 bases, there was a span of 21 bases. Germline values: CDR1 SNHLY, CDR2 FYNNEI. The CDR3 contains 17 residues.

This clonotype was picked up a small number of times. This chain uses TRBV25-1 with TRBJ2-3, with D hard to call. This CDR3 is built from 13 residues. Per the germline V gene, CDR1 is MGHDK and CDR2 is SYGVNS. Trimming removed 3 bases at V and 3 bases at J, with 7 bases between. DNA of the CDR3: TGTGCCAGCAGTGACCTTCAAACAGATACGCAGTATTTT. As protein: CASSDLQTDTQYF.

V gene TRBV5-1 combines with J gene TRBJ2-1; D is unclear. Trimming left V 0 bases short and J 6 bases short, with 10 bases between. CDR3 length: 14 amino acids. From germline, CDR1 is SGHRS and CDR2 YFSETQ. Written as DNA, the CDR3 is TGCGCCAGCAGCTTGGGCCCATTACCCAATGAGCAGTTCTTC. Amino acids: CASSLGPLPNEQFF.

CDR3 amino acids: CSARDLGLATQYF. CDR3 bases: TGCAGTGCTAGAGATCTGGGACTAGCAACCCAGTACTTC. The rearrangement links TRBV20-1 to TRBJ2-5; 9 bases map to TRBD2. V shed 0 bases and J 8 bases; nucleotides not matched to a gene: 4. The CDR3 has 13 residues. Germline CDR1 DFQATT, CDR2 SNEGSKA (reference sequence).

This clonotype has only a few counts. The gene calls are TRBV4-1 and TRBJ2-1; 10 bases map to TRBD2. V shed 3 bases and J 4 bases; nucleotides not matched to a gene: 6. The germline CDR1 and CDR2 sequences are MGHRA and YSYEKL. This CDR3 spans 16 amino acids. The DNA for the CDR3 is TGCGCCAGCAGCCAGGAACTAGCGGGATTTTACAATGAGCAGTTCTTC. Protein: CASSQELAGFYNEQFF.

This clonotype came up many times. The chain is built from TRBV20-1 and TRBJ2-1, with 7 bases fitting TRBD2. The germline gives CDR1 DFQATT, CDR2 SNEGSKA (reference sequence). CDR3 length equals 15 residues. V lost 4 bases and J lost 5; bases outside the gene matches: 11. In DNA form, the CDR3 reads TGCAGTGCTATTAGACCTAGCGGTTTCAACAATGAGCAGTTCTTC. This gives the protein CSAIRPSGFNNEQFF.

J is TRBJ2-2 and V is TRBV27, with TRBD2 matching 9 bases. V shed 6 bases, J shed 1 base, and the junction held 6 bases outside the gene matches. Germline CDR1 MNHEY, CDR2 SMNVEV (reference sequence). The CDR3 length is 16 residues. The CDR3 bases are TGTGCCAGCAGCCAGAGCGGGAGGCGGAACACCGGGGAGCTGTTTTTT. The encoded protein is CASSQSGRRNTGELFF.

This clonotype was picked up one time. The CDR3 region is CATTRPLQYF. DNA for the CDR3: TGTGCCACCACCCGCCCGCTACAGTACTTC. The V and J genes are TRBV28 and TRBJ2-7; D remains ambiguous. V was clipped by 10 bases and J by 10 bases, with 14 bases between them. CDR3 size: 10 residues. Per the germline V gene, CDR1 is MDHEN and CDR2 is SYDVKM.

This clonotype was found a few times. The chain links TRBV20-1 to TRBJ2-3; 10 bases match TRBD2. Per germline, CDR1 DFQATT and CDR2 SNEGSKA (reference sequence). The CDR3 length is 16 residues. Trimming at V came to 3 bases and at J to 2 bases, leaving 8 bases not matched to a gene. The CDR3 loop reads CSARISGRHLTDTQYF. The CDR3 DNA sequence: TGCAGTGCTAGGATTAGCGGGAGGCACCTCACAGATACGCAGTATTTT.

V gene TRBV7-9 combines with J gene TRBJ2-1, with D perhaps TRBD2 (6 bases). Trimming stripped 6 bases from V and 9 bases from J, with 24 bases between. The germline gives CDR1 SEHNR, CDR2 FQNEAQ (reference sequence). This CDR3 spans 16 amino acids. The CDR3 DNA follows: TGTGCCAGCAGACCACGGGACTCCCATAAAGGTGCTGAGCAGTTCTTC. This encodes CASRPRDSHKGAEQFF.

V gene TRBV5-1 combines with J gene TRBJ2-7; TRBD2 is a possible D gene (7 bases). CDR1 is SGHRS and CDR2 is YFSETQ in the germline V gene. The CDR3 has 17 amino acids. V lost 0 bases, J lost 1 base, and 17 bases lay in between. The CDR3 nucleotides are TGCGCCAGCAGCTTGGGTCCCGGCGGGGGCGGATCCTACGAGCAGTACTTC. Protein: CASSLGPGGGGSYEQYF.

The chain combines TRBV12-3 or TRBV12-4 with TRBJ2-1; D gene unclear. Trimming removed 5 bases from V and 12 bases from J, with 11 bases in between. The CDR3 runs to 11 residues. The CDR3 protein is CASSPYWGQFF. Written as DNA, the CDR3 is TGTGCCAGCAGTCCCTATTGGGGGCAGTTCTTC.

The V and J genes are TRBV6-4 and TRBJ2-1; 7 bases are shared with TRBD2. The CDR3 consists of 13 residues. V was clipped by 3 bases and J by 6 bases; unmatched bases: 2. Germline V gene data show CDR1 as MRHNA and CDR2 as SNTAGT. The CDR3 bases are TGTGCCAGCAGTGAAGGGACTACCAATGAGCAGTTCTTC. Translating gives CASSEGTTNEQFF.

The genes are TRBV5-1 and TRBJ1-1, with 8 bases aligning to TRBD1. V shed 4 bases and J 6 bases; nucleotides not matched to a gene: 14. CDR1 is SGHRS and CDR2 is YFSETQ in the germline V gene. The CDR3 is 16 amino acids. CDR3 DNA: TGCGCCAGCAGCCCCTGGACAGGGACGGGGTCGCCTGAAGCTTTCTTT. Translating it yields CASSPWTGTGSPEAFF.

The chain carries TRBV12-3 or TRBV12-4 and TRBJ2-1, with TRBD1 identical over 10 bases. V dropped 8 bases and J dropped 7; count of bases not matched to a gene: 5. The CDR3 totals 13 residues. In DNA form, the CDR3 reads TGTGCCAGCGGGGGACAGGGGCGGAATGAGCAGTTCTTC. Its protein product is CASGGQGRNEQFF.

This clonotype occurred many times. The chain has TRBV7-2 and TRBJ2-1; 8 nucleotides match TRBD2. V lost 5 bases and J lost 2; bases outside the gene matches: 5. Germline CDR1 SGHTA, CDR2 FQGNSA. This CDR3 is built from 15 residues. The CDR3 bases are TGTGCCAGCAGCCACACGGGACTAGCCTACAATGAGCAGTTCTTC. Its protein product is CASSHTGLAYNEQFF.

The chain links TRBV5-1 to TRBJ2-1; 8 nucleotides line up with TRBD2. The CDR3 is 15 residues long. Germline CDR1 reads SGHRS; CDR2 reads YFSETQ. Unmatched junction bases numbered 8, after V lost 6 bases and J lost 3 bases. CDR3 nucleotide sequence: TGCGCCAGCATGGCGGGAGGAGGCTTCTACAATGAGCAGTTCTTC. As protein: CASMAGGGFYNEQFF. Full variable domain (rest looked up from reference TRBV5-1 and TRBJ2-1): KAGVTQTPRYLIKTRGQQVTLSCSPISGHRSVSWYQQTPGQGLQFLFEYFSETQRNKGNFPGRFSGRQFSNSRSEMNVSTLELGDSALYLCASMAGGGFYNEQFFGPGTRLTVL.

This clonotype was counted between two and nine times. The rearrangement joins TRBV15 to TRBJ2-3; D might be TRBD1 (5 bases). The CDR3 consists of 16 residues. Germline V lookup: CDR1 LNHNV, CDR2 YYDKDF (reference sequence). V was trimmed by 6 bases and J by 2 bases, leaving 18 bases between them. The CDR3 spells CATRTEMDPFTDTQYF. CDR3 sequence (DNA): TGTGCCACCAGGACAGAGATGGACCCTTTCACAGATACGCAGTATTTT.

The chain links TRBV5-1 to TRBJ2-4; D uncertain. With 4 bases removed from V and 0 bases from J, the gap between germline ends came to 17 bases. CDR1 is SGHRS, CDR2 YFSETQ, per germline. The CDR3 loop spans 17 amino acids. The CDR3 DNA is TGCGCCAGCAGCATCCCCACAAGCACATTAGCCAAAAACATTCAGTACTTC. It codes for CASSIPTSTLAKNIQYF.

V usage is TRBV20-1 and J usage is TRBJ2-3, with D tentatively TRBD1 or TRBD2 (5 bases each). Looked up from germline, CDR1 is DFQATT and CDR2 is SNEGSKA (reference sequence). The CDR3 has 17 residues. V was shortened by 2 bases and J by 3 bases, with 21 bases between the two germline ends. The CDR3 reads CSARLVEGWRMTDTQYF. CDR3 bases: TGCAGTGCTAGACTGGTTGAGGGGTGGCGGATGACAGATACGCAGTATTTT.

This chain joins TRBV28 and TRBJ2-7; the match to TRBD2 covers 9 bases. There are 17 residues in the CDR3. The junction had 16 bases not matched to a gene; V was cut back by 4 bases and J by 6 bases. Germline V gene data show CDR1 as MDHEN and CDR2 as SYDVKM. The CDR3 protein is CASSSTVSYGGRGEQYF. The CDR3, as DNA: TGTGCCAGCAGTTCAACTGTCTCTTATGGCGGGAGGGGCGAGCAGTACTTC.

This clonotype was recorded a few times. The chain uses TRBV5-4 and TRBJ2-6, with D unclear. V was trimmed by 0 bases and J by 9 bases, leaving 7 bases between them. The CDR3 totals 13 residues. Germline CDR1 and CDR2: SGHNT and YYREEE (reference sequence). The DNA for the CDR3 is TGTGCCAGCAGCTTGGACGCTATCAACGTCCTGACTTTC. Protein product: CASSLDAINVLTF.

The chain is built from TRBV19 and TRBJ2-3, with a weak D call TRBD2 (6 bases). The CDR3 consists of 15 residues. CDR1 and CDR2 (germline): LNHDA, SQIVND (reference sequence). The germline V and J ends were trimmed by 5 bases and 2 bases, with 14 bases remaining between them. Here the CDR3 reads CASSRDWGYTDTQYF. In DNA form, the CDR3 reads TGTGCCAGTAGTCGGGACTGGGGATACACAGATACGCAGTATTTT.

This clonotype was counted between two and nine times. Written as DNA, the CDR3 is TGTGCCAGCAGTTACGCTAGCGGCTACAATGAGCAGTTCTTC. Translated, it gives CASSYASGYNEQFF. J is TRBJ2-1 and V is TRBV6-2 or TRBV6-3; 7 nucleotides match TRBD2. CDR1 and CDR2 (germline): MNHEY, SVGEGT. The trim removed 2 bases at V and 3 bases at J, leaving 1 base unmatched. The CDR3 covers 14 residues.

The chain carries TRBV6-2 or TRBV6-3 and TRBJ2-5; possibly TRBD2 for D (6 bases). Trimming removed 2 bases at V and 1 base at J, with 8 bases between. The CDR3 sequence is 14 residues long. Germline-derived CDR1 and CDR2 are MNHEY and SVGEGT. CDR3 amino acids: CASSYPGSQETQYF. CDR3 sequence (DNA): TGTGCCAGCAGTTACCCCGGGAGCCAAGAGACCCAGTACTTC.

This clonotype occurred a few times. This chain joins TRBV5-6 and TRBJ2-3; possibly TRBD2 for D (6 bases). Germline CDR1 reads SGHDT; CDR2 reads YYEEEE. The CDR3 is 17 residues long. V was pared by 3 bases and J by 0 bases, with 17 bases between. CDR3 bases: TGTGCCAGCAGCTCGGAAGCGGGTTGGACTAGCACAGATACGCAGTATTTT. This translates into CASSSEAGWTSTDTQYF.